Below, 18 T cell receptor beta chains from the same sample are listed, as sequenced in a study of neurological immune-mediated disorders. Via MiXCR, TCRdb re-called the 5' RACE reads, giving one row per CDR3 protein. The sample has about 66,000 distinct CDR3 sequences; around 3.9% are singletons. Sequenced input: PBMCs. These receptors came from a man aged 30-40 years with multiple sclerosis.

Only a few counts were recorded for this clonotype. This chain joins TRBV20-1 and TRBJ2-1, with TRBD2 identical over 8 bases. Germline V lookup: CDR1 DFQATT, CDR2 SNEGSKA (reference sequence). CDR3 length: 17 residues. V shed 0 bases and J 4 bases; nucleotides not matched to a gene: 11. The CDR3 DNA reads TGCAGTGCTAGAGATGTGGGGGCGGGGGGCTATTACAATGAGCAGTTCTTC. This sequence encodes CSARDVGAGGYYNEQFF.

This clonotype was detected many times. The DNA of the CDR3 is TGTGCCAGCACCCGGGACATACAAGAGACCCAGTACTTC. Encoded protein: CASTRDIQETQYF. The chain has TRBV3-1 and TRBJ2-5; possibly TRBD1 for D (6 bases). This CDR3 comprises 13 residues. Between the trimmed V and J ends, which lost 7 bases and 2 bases, there was a span of 11 bases. CDR1 LGHDT and CDR2 YNNKEL come from the germline V gene (reference sequence).

This clonotype showed up many times. The V and J genes are TRBV10-3 and TRBJ1-5, with TRBD1 as a possible D gene (5 bases). Germline V lookup: CDR1 ENHRY, CDR2 SYGVKD. The V end lost 9 bases, the J end lost 1 base, and 10 bases lay between the germline ends. The CDR3 is made up of 13 amino acids. This CDR3 reads CAIRGDSNQPQHF. The CDR3 region has the DNA TGTGCCATACGGGGGGACAGCAATCAGCCCCAGCATTTT.

This clonotype was counted many times. The rearrangement joins TRBV10-1 to TRBJ2-4; possible D gene TRBD1, 5 bases. Germline loops: CDR1 WNHNN, CDR2 SYGVQD (reference sequence). The V end was cut by 7 bases, the J end by 6 bases, with 16 bases between. The CDR3 has 14 residues. CDR3 DNA sequence: TGCGCCAGCAAGCCCAGGGTGGATTCAAACATTCAGTACTTC. Translating it yields CASKPRVDSNIQYF.

This clonotype was observed many times. Its ends do not fully match the called genes, so a read error is possible. The rearrangement uses TRBV20-1 and TRBJ1-5; tentative D call: TRBD1 (6 bases). Germline V CDR1 and CDR2: DFQATT, SNEGSKA (reference sequence). This CDR3 is built from 14 residues. CDR3 residues: CSASARGSGQPQNF. CDR3 in DNA: TGCAGTGCTAGCGCCAGGGGTAGCGGTCAGCCCCAGAATTTT.

In its sample, this clonotype was seen many times. The chain has TRBV7-2 and TRBJ2-5; D is unclear. In germline, CDR1 is SGHTA, CDR2 FQGNSA. Trimming shortened V by 5 bases and J by 10 bases, and 11 bases separated the two germline ends. The CDR3 length is 11 residues. CDR3 loop: CASSHKAIQYF. CDR3 DNA: TGTGCCAGCAGCCACAAGGCGATCCAGTACTTC.

This clonotype showed up just a few times. With a much larger clone just one base away, this may be a read error. V is TRBV5-5 and J is TRBJ2-7; 7 bases line up with TRBD1. Germline V gives CDR1 SGHKS, CDR2 YYEKEE (reference sequence). CDR3 length equals 14 residues. With V trimmed by 0 bases and J by 0 bases, 0 bases remained unmatched. CDR3 bases: TGTGCCAGCAGCTTGGGGGACAGCTCCTACGAGCAGTACTTC. Protein sequence: CASSLGDSSYEQYF.

Many counts were recorded for this clonotype. The chain joins TRBV25-1 to TRBJ2-3; 8 bases match TRBD2. CDR1 is MGHDK and CDR2 is SYGVNS in the germline V gene. V was pared by 5 bases and J by 2 bases, with 6 bases of the junction left unmatched. The length of the CDR3 is 15 residues. This CDR3 reads CASSPAGGFTDTQYF. Here the CDR3 DNA reads TGTGCCAGCAGTCCGGCGGGGGGCTTCACAGATACGCAGTATTTT.

In its sample, this clonotype was seen many times. The chain recombines TRBV20-1 with TRBJ2-3, with 10 bases aligning to TRBD1. Germline trimming cut 6 bases from V and 3 bases from J; bases unmatched to any gene: 12. The CDR3 totals 16 residues. The germline V gene has CDR1 DFQATT and CDR2 SNEGSKA (reference sequence). The CDR3 loop reads CSAKNPGQGRTDTQYF. DNA of the CDR3: TGCAGTGCCAAAAATCCGGGACAGGGGAGAACAGATACGCAGTATTTT.

This clonotype has ten or more counts. V and J are TRBV27 and TRBJ1-1; 7 nucleotides match TRBD1. The V and J ends lost 4 bases and 8 bases, in that order; junction bases with no gene match: 7. This CDR3 region has 13 residues. Germline loops: CDR1 MNHEY, CDR2 SMNVEV (reference sequence). The CDR3 DNA is TGTGCCAGCAGTTCCATCTCGACAGGGGAAGCTTTCTTT. Protein sequence: CASSSISTGEAFF.

Relative to its sample, this clonotype is medium-sized. The chain combines TRBV12-3 or TRBV12-4 with TRBJ2-3; no reliable D call. V was pared by 2 bases and J by 1 base, with 4 bases between. This CDR3 has 13 residues. CDR3: CASSLRGTDTQYF. Here the CDR3 DNA reads TGTGCCAGCAGTTTACGGGGCACAGATACGCAGTATTTT.

In this sample, this clonotype turned up many times. J is TRBJ1-3 and V is TRBV3-1; TRBD1 matches 7 bases. V dropped 7 bases and J dropped 0; count of bases not matched to a gene: 3. The CDR3 is made up of 14 amino acids. CDR1 LGHDT and CDR2 YNNKEL come from the germline V gene (reference sequence). The CDR3: CASNTGASGNTIYF. CDR3 bases: TGTGCCAGCAACACAGGGGCCTCTGGAAACACCATATATTTT.

This clonotype has ten or more counts. V usage is TRBV6-2 or TRBV6-3 and J usage is TRBJ1-5; D is undetermined. V lost 1 base and J 4 bases, leaving 20 bases between the germline ends. From germline, CDR1 is MNHEY and CDR2 SVGEGT. The CDR3 extends over 18 amino acids. CDR3: CASSYLQRTKAINQPQHF. The CDR3 DNA reads as TGTGCCAGCAGTTACTTACAACGGACGAAGGCAATTAATCAGCCCCAGCATTTT.

There are many counts of this clonotype. V usage is TRBV11-2 and J usage is TRBJ2-7; D gene ambiguous. The CDR3 covers 13 residues. Trimming pared 4 bases from V and 2 bases from J, leaving 9 bases between. Germline V CDR1 and CDR2: SGHAT, FQNNGV. The CDR3 DNA reads as TGTGCCAGCAGCTCGACCCTTGCCTACGAGCAGTACTTC. It encodes CASSSTLAYEQYF.

This clonotype was seen ten or more times. The genes are TRBV4-1 and TRBJ1-2; D is uncertain. From germline, CDR1 is MGHRA and CDR2 YSYEKL. The CDR3 has 13 amino acids. Trimming left V 0 bases short and J 4 bases short, with 6 bases between. CDR3 protein: CASSQDTRYGYTF. The CDR3, as DNA: TGCGCCAGCAGCCAAGACACCCGCTATGGCTACACCTTC.

This clonotype was found many times. The V call is TRBV29-1, the J call TRBJ2-5; the D is unclear. Germline lookup yields CDR1 SQVTM and CDR2 ANQGSEA. The CDR3 covers 12 residues. V lost 8 bases and J 3 bases, leaving 13 bases between the germline ends. CDR3 coding DNA: TGCAGCCTAATTGTAGGGAAAGAGACCCAGTACTTC. It specifies CSLIVGKETQYF.

This clonotype was counted ten times or more. V and J are TRBV7-9 and TRBJ1-2; D might be TRBD1 (5 bases). Germline assignment: CDR1 SEHNR and CDR2 FQNEAQ (reference sequence). This CDR3 is built from 17 residues. V gave up 2 bases and J gave up 3 bases, with 19 bases separating them. The CDR3 coding sequence is TGTGCCAGCAGCTTACCCGGGGCTCAACCCGTTGACTATGGCTACACCTTC. It encodes CASSLPGAQPVDYGYTF.

This clonotype was detected many times. In DNA, the CDR3 is TGCAGTGGGGGAACTCGAAGGGGGCTGAACACTGAAGCTTTCTTT. The encoded protein is CSGGTRRGLNTEAFF. The chain employs TRBV20-1 and TRBJ1-1; 7 nucleotides agree with TRBD1. The CDR3 covers 15 residues. Trimming took 7 bases from V and 0 from J; bases not matched to a gene: 11. The V gene's germline CDR1 is DFQATT and CDR2 SNEGSKA (reference sequence).